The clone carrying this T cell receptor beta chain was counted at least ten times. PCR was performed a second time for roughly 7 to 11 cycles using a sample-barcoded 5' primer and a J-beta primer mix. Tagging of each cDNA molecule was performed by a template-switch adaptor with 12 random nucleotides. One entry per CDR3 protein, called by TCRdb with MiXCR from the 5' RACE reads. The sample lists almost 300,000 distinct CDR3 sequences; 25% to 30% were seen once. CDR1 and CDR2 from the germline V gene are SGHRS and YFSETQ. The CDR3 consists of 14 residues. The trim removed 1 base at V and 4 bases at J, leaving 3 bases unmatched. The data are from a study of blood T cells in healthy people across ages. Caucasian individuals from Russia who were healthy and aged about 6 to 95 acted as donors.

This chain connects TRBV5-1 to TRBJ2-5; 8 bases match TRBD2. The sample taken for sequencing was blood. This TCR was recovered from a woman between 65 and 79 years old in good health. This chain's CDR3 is CASSLQAGAETQYF. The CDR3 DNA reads TGCGCCAGCAGCTTGCAAGCGGGGGCAGAGACCCAGTACTTC.